This T cell receptor (beta chain) was documented in a study of cytomegalovirus exposure and HLA in healthy donors. Study-wide results and caveats: In a later analysis, productive TCRs from donors in an Asian-associated ancestry cluster reportedly carried fewer N-insertions than the cohort mean. The classifier reportedly diagnosed cytomegalovirus status with high sensitivity and specificity. In vitro work confirmed that a few CMV-associated chains recognize CMV antigens.

In the case of this clone: The antigen is not known.

Germline V lookup: CDR1 SGHKS, CDR2 YYEKEE (reference sequence). V lost 2 bases and J lost 2; bases outside the gene matches: 7. This CDR3 has 16 residues. PCR was performed using 60 Vbeta and 13 Jbeta primers. The protocol was immunoSEQ multiplex PCR, while the TCRdb copy is restricted to in-frame clones and leaves out a portion. Seen here are approximately 150,000 clones, approximately 81% observed once, and the top ten hold roughly 7.6%. J is TRBJ1-5 and V is TRBV5-5; TRBD1 aligns across 7 bases. The sequencing input was PBMCs. The source is a woman younger than 45 in good health and CMV-seropositive. The chain's CDR3 is CASSLGFGQGNQPQHF. For the CDR3, the DNA is TGTGCCAGCAGCTTAGGTTTTGGACAGGGCAATCAGCCCCAGCATTTT.